Below are 12 T cell receptor beta chains sequenced from a single sample in a study of T-cell reconstitution after alpha-beta-depleted transplantation in children. The TCRbeta library incorporated unique molecular identifiers. TCRdb re-analysed the PCR reads in MiXCR, keeping a single row per CDR3 protein. The sample carries 540,000 or so distinct CDR3 sequences, 23% recorded once. The sequencing used PBMCs, mostly from graft donor cells, collected 360 days after TCRalphabeta/CD19-depleted stem cell transplant. The source is a boy less than two years old who had a stem cell transplant for acute myeloid leukemia, so the T cells may come from the graft donor.

V usage is TRBV20-1 and J usage is TRBJ2-1, with D possibly matching TRBD2 (6 bases). The V end lost 4 bases, the J end lost 3 bases, and 19 bases lay between the germline ends. The germline V gene has CDR1 DFQATT and CDR2 SNEGSKA (reference sequence). The CDR3 extends over 16 amino acids. The CDR3 region is CSATNPGTPLYNEQFF. CDR3 in DNA: TGCAGTGCTACCAACCCCGGGACTCCTCTCTACAATGAGCAGTTCTTC.

This chain connects TRBV4-1 to TRBJ1-5; D possibly corresponds to TRBD1 (6 bases). Per the germline V gene, CDR1 is MGHRA and CDR2 is YSYEKL. V lost 0 bases and J lost 9, with 15 bases in between. The CDR3 has 15 residues. The CDR3 DNA sequence: TGCGCCAGCAGCCAAGATAGGGGGGCCGGACGGCCCCAGCATTTT. Its protein product is CASSQDRGAGRPQHF.

This clonotype was seen only once. This may be a read error, as it is one base from a much larger clone. The chain couples TRBV11-2 to TRBJ2-2; tentative D call: TRBD2 (5 bases). V was clipped by 3 bases and J by 1 base, with 18 bases between them. Germline V gives CDR1 SGHAT, CDR2 FQNNGV. This CDR3 contains 18 residues. CDR3 sequence: CASSFKIGSSKNTGELFF. CDR3 DNA: TGTGCCAGCAGCTTTAAGATAGGGAGTAGTAAGAACACCGGGGAGCTGTTTTTT.

This clonotype came up many times. This chain joins TRBV5-1 and TRBJ1-1, with a tentative D call TRBD1 (6 bases). V lost 4 bases to trimming and J lost 6 bases, with 22 bases between them. The CDR3 totals 16 residues. The V gene's germline CDR1 is SGHRS and CDR2 YFSETQ. The CDR3 DNA reads TGCGCCAGCAGCCCCGACAGGTCGGGGGTAGAGGCTGAAGCTTTCTTT. As protein: CASSPDRSGVEAEAFF.

This clonotype was seen a handful of times. The chain has TRBV15 and TRBJ1-2; TRBD1 might be the D (6 bases). The length of the CDR3 is 15 residues. Trimming cost V 3 bases and J 1 base, with 12 bases left between them. Germline CDR1 is LNHNV and CDR2 is YYDKDF (reference sequence). DNA for the CDR3: TGTGCCACCAGCAGGGACAGATCGATTAACTATGGCTACACCTTC. It specifies CATSRDRSINYGYTF.

The gene calls are TRBV2 and TRBJ2-1; TRBD1 agrees at 9 bases. V lost 5 bases, J lost 10 bases, and 3 bases stayed unmatched. This CDR3 has 12 amino acids. CDR1 SNHLY and CDR2 FYNNEI come from the germline V gene. CDR3 sequence reads: CASSTGGGEQFF. Here the CDR3 DNA reads TGTGCCAGCAGTACAGGGGGCGGAGAGCAGTTCTTC.

This clonotype appeared a few times. The DNA of the CDR3 is TGTGCCAGCAGCCCAGGGAGAGAGCTGAACACTGAAGCTTTCTTT. It is translated as CASSPGRELNTEAFF. V and J are TRBV12-3 or TRBV12-4 and TRBJ1-1, with D perhaps matching TRBD1 (5 bases). CDR3 length: 15 residues. V dropped 6 bases and J dropped 0 bases, with 14 bases sitting between them.

To note about this clonotype: The junction does not match germline at one end; this may be a read error. CDR3 coding DNA: TGTGCCAGCAGCTTCAGACGGACCACGAACACCGGGGAGCTTTTTTTT. It codes for CASSFRRTTNTGELFF. The genes are TRBV7-9 and TRBJ2-2; possible D gene TRBD2, 5 bases. Germline V CDR1 and CDR2: SEHNR, FQNEAQ (reference sequence). The CDR3 length is 16 residues.

The chain employs TRBV20-1 and TRBJ2-3, with TRBD2 matching over 8 bases. Germline lookup yields CDR1 DFQATT and CDR2 SNEGSKA (reference sequence). V lost 3 bases and J lost 2; bases outside the gene matches: 10. The CDR3 covers 16 residues. As DNA, the CDR3 is TGCAGTGCTAGGGCCCCGGGACTAGAAACCACAGATACGCAGTATTTT. Residues: CSARAPGLETTDTQYF.

Many counts were recorded for this clonotype. This chain links TRBV15 with TRBJ2-7; D unclear. V shed 1 base and J shed 2 bases, with 9 bases lying between them. CDR3 length: 14 residues. Germline V gene lookup returns CDR1 LNHNV and CDR2 YYDKDF (reference sequence). The CDR3 DNA reads as TGTGCCACCAGCAGAGGAGACGATACCTACGAGCAGTACTTC. This encodes CATSRGDDTYEQYF. The full variable domain, with the rest looked up from reference TRBV15 and TRBJ2-7, is DAMVIQNPRYQVTQFGKPVTLSCSQTLNHNVMYWYQQKSSQAPKLLFHYYDKDFNNEADTPDNFQSRRPNTSFCFLDIRSPGLGDTAMYLCATSRGDDTYEQYFGPGTRLTVT.

This clonotype came up a few times. The chain uses TRBV6-5 and TRBJ2-5; D is uncertain. There are 11 residues in the CDR3. V lost 7 bases, J lost 2 bases, and 5 bases lay in between. CDR1 is MNHEY and CDR2 is SVGAGI in the germline V gene. The DNA of the CDR3 is TGTGCCAGCACTCGACAAGAGACCCAGTACTTC. This sequence encodes CASTRQETQYF.

This clonotype was counted at least ten times. This chain links TRBV20-1 with TRBJ2-5; D ambiguous. Trimming pared 0 bases from V and 4 bases from J, leaving 6 bases between. The CDR3 has 12 residues. From germline, CDR1 is DFQATT and CDR2 SNEGSKA (reference sequence). The CDR3 protein is CSARDGRETQYF. DNA of the CDR3: TGCAGTGCTAGAGATGGACGAGAGACCCAGTACTTC.